One and the same sample provided the 18 T cell receptor beta chains below, sequenced in a study of blood T cells in healthy people across ages. Combining a sample-barcoded 5' primer with a J-beta primer mix, a second PCR ran for roughly 6 to 12 cycles. TCRdb used MiXCR to reprocess the 5' RACE reads, holding one entry per CDR3 protein. The sample has over a million distinct CDR3 sequences, 42% seen once. The specimen was blood. The receptors derive from a woman under 30 in good health.

This chain joins TRBV7-8 and TRBJ2-7; 8 positions match TRBD1. This CDR3 contains 15 residues. Germline V gene lookup returns CDR1 SGHVS and CDR2 FQNEAQ. J gave up 4 bases and V 4 bases, and 9 bases lay outside the gene matches. CDR3 coding DNA: TGTGCCAGCAGCTACCGACAGGGGCATACATACGAGCAGTACTTC. It translates to CASSYRQGHTYEQYF.

The V gene is TRBV20-1, the J gene TRBJ2-2; 9 nucleotides match TRBD2. This CDR3 region has 15 residues. Germline V gene lookup returns CDR1 DFQATT and CDR2 SNEGSKA (reference sequence). V shed 3 bases, J shed 4 bases, and the junction held 6 bases outside the gene matches. In DNA, the CDR3 is TGCAGTGCTAGTGGCGGGGGGGAATTCACCGGGGAGCTGTTTTTT. Amino acid sequence: CSASGGGEFTGELFF.

The sample holds a few counts of this clonotype. For the CDR3, the DNA is TGTGCCAGCAGAACTAGGACTAGCGGGGATTCGGATACGCAGTATTTT. As protein: CASRTRTSGDSDTQYF. The chain is built from TRBV2 and TRBJ2-3, with 12 bases identical to TRBD2. The CDR3 extends over 16 amino acids. Per germline, CDR1 SNHLY and CDR2 FYNNEI. The J segment lost 6 bases and the V segment lost 6 bases, leaving 10 bases of the junction unmatched.

The gene calls are TRBV4-1 and TRBJ2-7; D is unclear. This CDR3 has 16 amino acids. From germline, CDR1 is MGHRA and CDR2 YSYEKL. V lost 4 bases and J lost 1, with 17 bases in between. The CDR3 sequence is CASSLPRHGSSYEQYF. The DNA for the CDR3 is TGCGCCAGCAGCCTACCTAGACATGGTTCTTCCTACGAGCAGTACTTC.

This clonotype was counted a few times. The rearrangement joins TRBV6-1 to TRBJ2-1; D might be TRBD1 or TRBD2, each matching 5 bases. Germline assignment: CDR1 MNHNS and CDR2 SASEGT. This CDR3 has 14 amino acids. Trimming shortened V by 6 bases and J by 10 bases, and 19 bases separated the two germline ends. For the CDR3, the DNA is TGTGCCAGCAGCGATGGACGGGGCTATTTCGAGCAGTTCTTC. Encoded protein: CASSDGRGYFEQFF.

The V call is TRBV6-1, the J call TRBJ2-1; 15 nucleotides align to TRBD2. CDR1 is MNHNS, CDR2 SASEGT, per germline. The CDR3 has 18 amino acids. The V segment lost 6 bases and the J segment 2 bases; nucleotides outside the gene matches: 8. For the CDR3, the DNA is TGTGCCAGCAGGCGGACTAGCGGGGGGGCCGGGGCCTACAATGAGCAGTTCTTC. Its translation is CASRRTSGGAGAYNEQFF.

The rearrangement links TRBV7-9 to TRBJ2-4; 10 positions agree with TRBD1. Germline V lookup: CDR1 SEHNR, CDR2 FQNEAQ (reference sequence). Trimming removed 4 bases from V and 8 bases from J; junction bases left unmatched: 5. This CDR3 has 14 amino acids. CDR3 sequence (DNA): TGTGCCAGCAGCTCTCCGGACAGGGGGTACATTCAGTACTTC. This codes for CASSSPDRGYIQYF.

The V call is TRBV12-5, the J call TRBJ2-3, with D perhaps TRBD2 (6 bases). V was pared by 1 base and J by 0 bases, with 17 bases between. This CDR3 has 18 amino acids. The germline gives CDR1 LGHNT, CDR2 FRNRAP. The CDR3 DNA reads TGTGCTAGTGGTTTGGCCAGGTGGGTAGCGGAGAGCACAGATACGCAGTATTTT. Amino acids: CASGLARWVAESTDTQYF.

The chain employs TRBV29-1 and TRBJ1-2; a weak D match, TRBD1 (5 bases). The V and J ends lost 6 bases and 7 bases respectively, with 21 bases between them. The CDR3 is 14 residues long. CDR1 and CDR2 (germline): SQVTM, ANQGSEA. The CDR3 is CSVSIGTTSSGYTF. CDR3 DNA: TGCAGCGTATCTATAGGGACGACTTCTAGTGGCTACACCTTC.

This clonotype was detected only a few times. The chain employs TRBV7-2 and TRBJ2-2; D is perhaps TRBD2 (7 bases). CDR1 is SGHTA and CDR2 is FQGNSA in the germline V gene. This CDR3 contains 14 residues. The V end lost 8 bases, the J end lost 4 bases, and 14 bases lay between the germline ends. The CDR3 DNA follows: TGTGCCAGCCGCAGGGGAGGGGGCACCGGGGAGCTGTTTTTT. Protein product: CASRRGGGTGELFF.

This clonotype was seen a few times. The chain carries TRBV30 and TRBJ2-7; D uncertain. V was shortened by 5 bases and J by 2 bases, with 7 bases between the two germline ends. From germline, CDR1 is GTSNPN and CDR2 SVGIG (reference sequence). The CDR3 loop spans 11 amino acids. CDR3 bases: TGTGCCTGGGATACCACCTACGAGCAGTACTTC. It translates to CAWDTTYEQYF.

This clonotype has more than one count but fewer than ten. V gene TRBV6-5 combines with J gene TRBJ2-3; the D gene is possibly TRBD2 (6 bases). The CDR3 is 14 residues long. Per germline, CDR1 MNHEY and CDR2 SVGAGI. Between the trimmed V and J ends, which lost 3 bases and 5 bases, there was a span of 12 bases. This CDR3 is CASSYVLGGDTQYF. The CDR3, as DNA: TGTGCCAGCAGTTATGTATTGGGGGGAGATACGCAGTATTTT.

This clonotype was picked up one time. With a much larger clone just one base away, this may be a read error. This chain connects TRBV29-1 to TRBJ2-3; 10 bases fit TRBD2. CDR3 size: 15 residues. Germline values: CDR1 SQVTM, CDR2 ANQGSEA. CDR3 sequence: CSVEPRLAGTGTQYF. The CDR3 DNA sequence: TGCAGCGTTGAACCTAGACTAGCGGGCACAGGTACGCAGTATTTT.

This clonotype was detected a few times. The rearrangement links TRBV20-1 to TRBJ1-2; TRBD1 might be the D (6 bases). CDR1 is DFQATT and CDR2 is SNEGSKA in the germline V gene (reference sequence). V was clipped by 3 bases and J by 4 bases, with 18 bases between them. The CDR3 loop spans 15 amino acids. The CDR3 region has the DNA TGCAGTGCTAGGGACCTAGGACAGAACACCTATGGCTACACCTTC. Amino acids: CSARDLGQNTYGYTF.

The chain couples TRBV9 to TRBJ1-1; 9 bases align to TRBD1. CDR1 is SGDLS, CDR2 YYNGEE, per germline. This CDR3 has 16 amino acids. Trimming cost V 0 bases and J 5 bases; bases outside gene matches: 8. The CDR3, as DNA: TGTGCCAGCAGCGTAGGGGGACTAGGACAGGGGACTGAAGCTTTCTTT. Its translation: CASSVGGLGQGTEAFF.

The CDR3 region is CASKQGTNEKLFF. CDR3 bases: TGTGCCAGCAAACAGGGCACTAATGAAAAACTGTTTTTT. V usage is TRBV25-1 and J usage is TRBJ1-4; D is possibly TRBD1 (6 bases). Germline V gene sequence: CDR1 MGHDK, CDR2 SYGVNS. Between the trimmed V and J ends, which lost 7 bases and 2 bases, there was a span of 8 bases. The CDR3 is 13 amino acids.

This chain joins TRBV7-2 and TRBJ2-7; D is ambiguous. Germline CDR1 reads SGHTA; CDR2 reads FQGNSA. The germline V and J ends were trimmed by 3 bases and 3 bases, with 12 bases remaining between them. The CDR3 is 14 residues long. CDR3 loop: CASSFGQQFYEQYF. The CDR3 DNA is TGTGCCAGCAGCTTTGGCCAGCAGTTCTACGAGCAGTACTTC.

A word on this clonotype: A much larger clone differs from this one at a single base, so this may be a read error. The chain has TRBV6-5 and TRBJ2-7; TRBD1 might be the D (5 bases). Germline CDR1 MNHEY, CDR2 SVGAGI. There are 14 residues in the CDR3. CDR3 nucleotide sequence: TGTGTCAGCAGTTACGCAGGGCTCTCCTACGAGCAGTACTTC. Its translation: CVSSYAGLSYEQYF.